This paragraph reports one T cell receptor (beta chain). Its antigen is still unknown. This sample is part of a study of a mutant IDH1 vaccine in newly diagnosed glioma. Study-wide background: Commencement of vaccination occurred 4-6 weeks following radiotherapy alone, or concurrently with temozolomide cycles.

The germline V and J ends were trimmed by 4 bases and 7 bases, with 11 bases remaining between them. CDR3 length: 13 residues. Germline values: CDR1 GTSNPN, CDR2 SVGIG (reference sequence). Data came from immunoSEQ multiplex PCR; TCRdb stores just in-frame clones and leaves some out. This sample has approximately 52,000 clones, with less than 85% found just once. Time point meaning: week 47, end of study. In every dose of vaccine, 300 ug of mutant IDH1 20-mer peptide was given alongside topical imiquimod. The material was PBMCs, obtained from a glioma patient whose treatment included an IDH1 peptide vaccine. This clonotype was sampled from a woman in her 40s with glioma. Some clones in this sample may be carry-over from other donors' samples. J is TRBJ1-6 and V is TRBV30; D is uncertain. CDR3 DNA sequence: TGTGCCTGGAAAAGGACGGAGAATTCACCCCTCCACTTT. Translated, it gives CAWKRTENSPLHF.